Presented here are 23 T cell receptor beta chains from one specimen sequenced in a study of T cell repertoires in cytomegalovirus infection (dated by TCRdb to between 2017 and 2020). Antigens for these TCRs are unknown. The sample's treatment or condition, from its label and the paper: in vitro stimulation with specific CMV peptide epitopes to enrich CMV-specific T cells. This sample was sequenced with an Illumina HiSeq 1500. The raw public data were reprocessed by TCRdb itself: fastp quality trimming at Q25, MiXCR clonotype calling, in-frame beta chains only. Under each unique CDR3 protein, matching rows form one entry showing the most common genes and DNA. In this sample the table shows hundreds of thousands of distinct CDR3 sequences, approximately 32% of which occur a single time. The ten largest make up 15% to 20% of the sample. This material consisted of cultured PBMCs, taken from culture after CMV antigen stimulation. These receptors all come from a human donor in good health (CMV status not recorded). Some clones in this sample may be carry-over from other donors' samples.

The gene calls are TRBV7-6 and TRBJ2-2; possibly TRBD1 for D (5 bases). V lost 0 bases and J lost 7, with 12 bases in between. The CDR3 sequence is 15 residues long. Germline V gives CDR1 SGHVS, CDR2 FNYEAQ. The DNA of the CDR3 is TGTGCCAGCAGCTTAGCGGGCAGGGCGGACGGGGAGCTGTTTTTT. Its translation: CASSLAGRADGELFF.

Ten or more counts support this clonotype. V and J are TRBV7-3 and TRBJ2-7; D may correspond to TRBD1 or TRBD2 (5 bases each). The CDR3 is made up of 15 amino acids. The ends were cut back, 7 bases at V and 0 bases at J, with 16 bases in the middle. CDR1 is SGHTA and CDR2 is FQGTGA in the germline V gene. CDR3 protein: CASIDSGGSSYEQYF. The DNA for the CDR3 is TGTGCCAGCATCGACAGCGGTGGTAGCTCCTACGAGCAGTACTTC. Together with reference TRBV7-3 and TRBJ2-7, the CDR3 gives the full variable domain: GAGVSQTPSNKVTEKGKYVELRCDPISGHTALYWYRQSLGQGPEFLIYFQGTGAADDSGLPNDRFFAVRPEGSVSTLKIQRTERGDSAVYLCASIDSGGSSYEQYFGPGTRLTVT.

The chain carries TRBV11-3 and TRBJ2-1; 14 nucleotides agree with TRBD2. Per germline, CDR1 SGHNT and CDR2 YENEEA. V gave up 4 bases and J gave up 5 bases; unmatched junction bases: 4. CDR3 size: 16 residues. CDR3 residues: CASSSGLAGVDNEQFF. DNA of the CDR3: TGTGCCAGCAGCTCGGGACTAGCGGGAGTGGACAATGAGCAGTTCTTC. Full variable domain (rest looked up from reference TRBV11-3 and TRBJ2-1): EAGVVQSPRYKIIEKKQPVAFWCNPISGHNTLYWYLQNLGQGPELLIRYENEEAVDDSQLPKDRFSAERLKGVDSTLKIQPAELGDSAVYLCASSSGLAGVDNEQFFGPGTRLTVL.

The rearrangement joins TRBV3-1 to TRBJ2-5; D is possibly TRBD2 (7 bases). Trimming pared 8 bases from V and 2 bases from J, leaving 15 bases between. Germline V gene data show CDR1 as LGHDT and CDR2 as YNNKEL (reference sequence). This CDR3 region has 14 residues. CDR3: CASLLGGGQETQYF. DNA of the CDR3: TGTGCCAGCCTCCTAGGGGGGGGGCAAGAGACCCAGTACTTC.

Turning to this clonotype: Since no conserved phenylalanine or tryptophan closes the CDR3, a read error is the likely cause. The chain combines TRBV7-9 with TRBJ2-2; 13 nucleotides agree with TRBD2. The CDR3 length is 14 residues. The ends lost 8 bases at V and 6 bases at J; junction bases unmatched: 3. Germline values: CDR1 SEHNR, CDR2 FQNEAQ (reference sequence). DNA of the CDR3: TGTGCCAGCCGGGGGACTAGCGGGGCCGGGGAGCTGTTTTCT. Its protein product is CASRGTSGAGELFS.

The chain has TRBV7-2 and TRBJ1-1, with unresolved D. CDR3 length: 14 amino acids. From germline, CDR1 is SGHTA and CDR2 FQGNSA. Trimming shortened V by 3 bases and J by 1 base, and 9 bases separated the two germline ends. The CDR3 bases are TGTGCCAGCAGCTTTCTACCCGGGAACACTGAAGCTTTCTTT. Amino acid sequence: CASSFLPGNTEAFF. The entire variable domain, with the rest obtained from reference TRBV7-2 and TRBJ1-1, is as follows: GAGVSQSPSNKVTEKGKDVELRCDPISGHTALYWYRQSLGQGLEFLIYFQGNSAPDKSGLPSDRFSAERTGGSVSTLTIQRTQQEDSAVYLCASSFLPGNTEAFFGQGTRLTVV.

CDR3 in amino acids: CSARWGTEAFF. The CDR3 nucleotides are TGCAGTGCTAGATGGGGAACTGAAGCTTTCTTT. The V and J genes are TRBV20-1 and TRBJ1-1; no definite D call. From germline, CDR1 is DFQATT and CDR2 SNEGSKA (reference sequence). V was trimmed by 2 bases and J by 5 bases, leaving 6 bases between them. The CDR3 runs 11 residues.

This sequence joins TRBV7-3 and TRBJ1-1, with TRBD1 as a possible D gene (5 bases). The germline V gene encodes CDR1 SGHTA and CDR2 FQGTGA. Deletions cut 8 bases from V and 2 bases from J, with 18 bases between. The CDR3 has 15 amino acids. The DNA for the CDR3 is TGTGCCAGCCTAGGGAGCCGACAGTCCAACACTGAAGCTTTCTTT. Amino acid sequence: CASLGSRQSNTEAFF. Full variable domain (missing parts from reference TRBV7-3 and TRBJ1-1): GAGVSQTPSNKVTEKGKYVELRCDPISGHTALYWYRQSLGQGPEFLIYFQGTGAADDSGLPNDRFFAVRPEGSVSTLKIQRTERGDSAVYLCASLGSRQSNTEAFFGQGTRLTVV.

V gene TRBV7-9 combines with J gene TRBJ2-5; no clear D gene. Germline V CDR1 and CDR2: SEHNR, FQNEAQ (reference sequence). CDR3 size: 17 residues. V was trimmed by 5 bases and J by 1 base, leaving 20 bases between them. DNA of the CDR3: TGTGCCAGCAGCCCCTTAGGTTCCCCCGTAGTCCAAGAGACCCAGTACTTC. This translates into CASSPLGSPVVQETQYF. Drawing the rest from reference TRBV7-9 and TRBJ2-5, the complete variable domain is DTGVSQNPRHKITKRGQNVTFRCDPISEHNRLYWYRQTLGQGPEFLTYFQNEAQLEKSRLLSDRFSAERPKGSFSTLEIQRTEQGDSAMYLCASSPLGSPVVQETQYFGPGTRLLVL.

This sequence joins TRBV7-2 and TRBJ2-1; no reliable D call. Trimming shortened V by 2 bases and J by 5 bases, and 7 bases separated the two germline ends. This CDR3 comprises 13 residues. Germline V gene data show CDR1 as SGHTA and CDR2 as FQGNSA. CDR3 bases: TGTGCCAGCAGCTTATTGCGGCACAATGAGCAGTTCTTC. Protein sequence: CASSLLRHNEQFF. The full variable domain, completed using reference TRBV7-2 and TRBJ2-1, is GAGVSQSPSNKVTEKGKDVELRCDPISGHTALYWYRQSLGQGLEFLIYFQGNSAPDKSGLPSDRFSAERTGGSVSTLTIQRTQQEDSAVYLCASSLLRHNEQFFGPGTRLTVL.

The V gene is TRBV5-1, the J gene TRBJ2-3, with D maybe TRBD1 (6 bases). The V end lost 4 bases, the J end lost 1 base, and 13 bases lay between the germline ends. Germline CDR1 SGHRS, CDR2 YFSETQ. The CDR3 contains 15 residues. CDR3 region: CASSPGDIRTDTQYF. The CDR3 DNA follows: TGCGCCAGCAGCCCAGGGGACATCCGCACAGATACGCAGTATTTT.

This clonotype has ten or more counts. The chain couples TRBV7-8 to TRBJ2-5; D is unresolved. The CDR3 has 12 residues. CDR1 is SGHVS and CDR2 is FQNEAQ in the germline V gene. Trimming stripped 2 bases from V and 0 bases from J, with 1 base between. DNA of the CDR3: TGTGCCAGCAGCTTATACCAAGAGACCCAGTACTTC. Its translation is CASSLYQETQYF.

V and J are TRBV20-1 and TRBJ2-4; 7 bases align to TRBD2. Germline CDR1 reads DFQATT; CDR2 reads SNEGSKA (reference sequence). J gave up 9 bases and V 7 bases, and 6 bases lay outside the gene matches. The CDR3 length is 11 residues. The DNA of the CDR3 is TGCAGTGGGGAGCGGGGAGGCATTCAGTACTTC. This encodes CSGERGGIQYF.

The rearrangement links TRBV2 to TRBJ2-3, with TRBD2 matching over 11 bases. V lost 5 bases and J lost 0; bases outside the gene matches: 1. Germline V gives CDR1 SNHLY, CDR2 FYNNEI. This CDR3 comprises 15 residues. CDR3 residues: CASSWTSGSTDTQYF. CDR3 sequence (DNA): TGTGCCAGCAGTTGGACTAGCGGGAGCACAGATACGCAGTATTTT.

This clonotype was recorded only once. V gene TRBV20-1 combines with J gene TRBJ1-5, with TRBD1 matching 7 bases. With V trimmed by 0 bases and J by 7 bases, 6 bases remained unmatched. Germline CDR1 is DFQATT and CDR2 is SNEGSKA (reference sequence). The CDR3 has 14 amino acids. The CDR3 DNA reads TGCAGTGCTAGAGAAAACAGGGGTTGGCAGCCCCAGCATTTT. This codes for CSARENRGWQPQHF.

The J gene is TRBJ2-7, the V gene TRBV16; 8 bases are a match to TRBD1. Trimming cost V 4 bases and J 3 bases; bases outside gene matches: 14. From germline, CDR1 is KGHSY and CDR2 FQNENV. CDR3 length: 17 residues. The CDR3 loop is CASSPTHGTGVDYEQYF. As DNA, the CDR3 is TGTGCCAGCAGCCCCACCCACGGGACAGGCGTTGACTACGAGCAGTACTTC.

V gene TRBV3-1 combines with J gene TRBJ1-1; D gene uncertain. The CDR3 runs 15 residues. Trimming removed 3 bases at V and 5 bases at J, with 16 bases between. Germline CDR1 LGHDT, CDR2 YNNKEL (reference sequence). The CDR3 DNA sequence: TGTGCCAGCAGCCAGCCCGGTGTTATGGGAACTGAAGCTTTCTTT. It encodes CASSQPGVMGTEAFF.

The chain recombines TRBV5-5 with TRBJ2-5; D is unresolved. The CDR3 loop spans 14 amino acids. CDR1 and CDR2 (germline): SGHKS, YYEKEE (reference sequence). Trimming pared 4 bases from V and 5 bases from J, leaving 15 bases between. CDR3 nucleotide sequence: TGTGCCAGCAGCCCCAACGTAGGATTTGAGACCCAGTACTTC. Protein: CASSPNVGFETQYF.

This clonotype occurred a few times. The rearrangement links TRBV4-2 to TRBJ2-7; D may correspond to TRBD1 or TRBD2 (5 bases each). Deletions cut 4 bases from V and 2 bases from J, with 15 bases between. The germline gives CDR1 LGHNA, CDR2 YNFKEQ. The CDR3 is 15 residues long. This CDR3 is CASSPSGTETYEQYF. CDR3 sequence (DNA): TGTGCCAGCAGCCCCTCCGGGACGGAGACCTACGAGCAGTACTTC.

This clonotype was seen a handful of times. The CDR3 DNA sequence: TGTGCCAGTAGTAAAGGGACAGGGCAGAACACTGAAGCTTTCTTT. Translating it yields CASSKGTGQNTEAFF. V and J are TRBV19 and TRBJ1-1; 9 bases are a match to TRBD1. Germline values: CDR1 LNHDA, CDR2 SQIVND (reference sequence). The trim removed 4 bases at V and 1 base at J, leaving 4 bases unmatched. This CDR3 contains 15 residues.

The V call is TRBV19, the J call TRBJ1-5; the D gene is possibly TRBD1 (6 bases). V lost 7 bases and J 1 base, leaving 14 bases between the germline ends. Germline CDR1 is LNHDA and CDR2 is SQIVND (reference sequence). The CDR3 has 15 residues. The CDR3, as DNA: TGTGCCAGTACCCTCCCGGGGGCAAGCAATCAGCCCCAGCATTTT. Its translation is CASTLPGASNQPQHF.

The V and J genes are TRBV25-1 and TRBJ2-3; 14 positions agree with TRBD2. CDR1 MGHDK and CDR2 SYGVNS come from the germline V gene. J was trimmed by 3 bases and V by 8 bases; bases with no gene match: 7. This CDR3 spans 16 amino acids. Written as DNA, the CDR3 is TGTGCCAGCTCCGCCGGGACTAGCGGGAGAACAGATACGCAGTATTTT. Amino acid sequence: CASSAGTSGRTDTQYF.

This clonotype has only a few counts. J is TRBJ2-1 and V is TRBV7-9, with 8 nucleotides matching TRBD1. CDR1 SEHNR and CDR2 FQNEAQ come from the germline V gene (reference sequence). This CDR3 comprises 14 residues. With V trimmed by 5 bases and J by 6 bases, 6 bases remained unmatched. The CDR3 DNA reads TGTGCCAGCAGCGCACGACAGGGGTCCAATGAGCAGTTCTTC. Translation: CASSARQGSNEQFF.